These T cell receptor beta chains were read from a single sample in a study of blood T cell repertoires in COVID-19. Clones were sequenced by immunoSEQ multiplex PCR, and TCRdb holds only the in-frame ones, with some missing. The sample has 50,000 to 75,000 clones, more than 85% seen once. The sample taken for sequencing was peripheral blood. The receptors were gathered from a man aged 80 or over in a cohort sampled during active COVID-19. Each CDR3 is given with its conserved first and last residue. A D gene is named only where the DNA matches it firmly. Rows may omit the clone size; those that give it use once, few, many or a size class.

>TRBD1|TRBV6-2/TRBV6-3|-|TRBJ2-2
CASSYSRDRVTGELFF
TGTGCCAGCAGTTACTCTAGGGACAGGGTGACCGGGGAGCTGTTTTTT
>TRBD2|TRBV7-2|few|TRBJ2-3
CASSPWTSGTDTQYF
TGTGCCAGCAGCCCTTGGACTAGCGGCACAGATACGCAGTATTTT
>-|TRBV27|-|TRBJ1-2
CASSRNGGHGYTF
TGTGCCAGCAGTAGAAATGGGGGCCATGGCTACACCTTC
>TRBD1|TRBV6-1|-|TRBJ2-1
CASSEEGQLWNEQFF
TGTGCCAGCAGTGAAGAGGGACAGCTTTGGAATGAGCAGTTCTTC
>-|TRBV9|-|TRBJ2-3
CASSTLDGGADTQYF
TGTGCCAGCAGCACCCTTGACGGAGGGGCAGATACGCAGTATTTT
>TRBD1|TRBV7-2|-|TRBJ1-2
CASSLETGADTF
TGTGCCAGCAGCTTGGAGACAGGGGCGGACACCTTC
>-|TRBV19|few|TRBJ2-1
CASSSRQTGNEQFF
TGTGCCAGTAGTAGCCGACAAACAGGCAATGAGCAGTTCTTC
>-|TRBV3-1/TRBV3-2|-|TRBJ2-4
CASSQYGEALSGIQYF
TGTGCCAGCAGCCAATATGGGGAGGCATTATCAGGCATTCAGTACTTC
>-|TRBV19|-|TRBJ1-1
CASSMQGGPTEAFF
TGTGCCAGTAGTATGCAGGGAGGCCCCACTGAAGCTTTCTTT
>-|TRBV6-6|once|TRBJ1-1
CASSNPPGRTFF
TGTGCCAGCAGCAACCCCCCGGGGAGGACTTTCTTT
>TRBD1|TRBV9|-|TRBJ2-3
CASSAYRGPTDTQYF
TGTGCCAGCAGCGCCTACAGGGGGCCGACAGATACGCAGTATTTT
>-|TRBV29-1|-|TRBJ2-4
CSVSTGSKNIQYF
TGCAGCGTTTCGACAGGTTCCAAAAACATTCAGTACTTC
>-|TRBV5-8|-|TRBJ2-2
CASSLGWTENTGELFF
TGTGCCAGCAGCTTGGGGTGGACAGAGAACACCGGGGAGCTGTTTTTT
>-|TRBV18|-|TRBJ2-1
CASSPARSSYNEQFF
TGTGCCAGCTCACCTGCCCGTAGCTCCTACAATGAGCAGTTCTTC
>TRBD2|TRBV19|-|TRBJ2-3
CASSRSGGAYLSTDTQYF
TGTGCCAGTAGCCGTAGCGGGGGGGCCTACCTTAGCACAGATACGCAGTATTTT
>-|TRBV6-5|-|TRBJ1-2
CASSYSVLANYGYTF
TGTGCCAGCAGTTACTCCGTCTTAGCTAACTATGGCTACACCTTC
>TRBD1|TRBV19|once|TRBJ2-3
CASSPGQARFADTQYF
TGTGCCAGTAGTCCCGGACAGGCTCGGTTCGCAGATACGCAGTATTTT
>-|TRBV19|-|TRBJ1-2
CASSIDRFGSYLYGYTF
TGTGCCAGTAGTATAGATCGATTCGGGAGTTACCTCTATGGCTACACCTTC
>-|TRBV5-1|once|TRBJ2-5
CASSLRVNQETQYF
TGCGCCAGCAGCTTGCGGGTGAATCAAGAGACCCAGTACTTC
>TRBD2|TRBV7-9|-|TRBJ2-1
CASSLRGSGRARSYNEQFF
TGTGCCAGCAGCTTACGTGGTAGCGGGAGGGCCCGCTCCTACAATGAGCAGTTCTTC
>TRBD2|TRBV6-4|-|TRBJ2-1
CATGKRKRRTSGISYNEQFF
TGTGCCACGGGGAAACGTAAACGACGGACTAGCGGGATTAGCTACAATGAGCAGTTCTTC
>-|TRBV28|-|TRBJ1-2
CASSGPGFGYTF
TGTGCCAGCAGTGGACCAGGGTTCGGCTACACCTTC
>TRBD1|TRBV7-6|-|TRBJ1-5
CASSRGQGNQPQHF
TGTGCCAGCAGCCGAGGACAGGGGAATCAGCCCCAGCATTTT
>-|TRBV19|-|TRBJ2-1
CASSIDGQGGFEQFF
TGTGCCAGTAGTATAGATGGTCAGGGGGGATTTGAGCAGTTCTTC
>-|TRBV12-3/TRBV12-4|-|TRBJ2-3
CASSQQGTDTQYF
TGTGCCAGCAGCCAGCAGGGGACAGATACGCAGTATTTT
>TRBD1|TRBV4-1|-|TRBJ2-7
CASSQDGTGSSYEQYF
TGCGCCAGCAGCCAAGATGGGACAGGGTCAAGCTACGAGCAGTACTTC
>-|TRBV6-6|-|TRBJ1-5
CASRLRDQPQHF
TGTGCCAGCAGACTACGAGACCAGCCCCAGCATTTT
>TRBD1|TRBV27|once|TRBJ1-2
CASSSQGAGASGYTF
TGTGCCAGCAGTTCGCAGGGGGCCGGAGCGAGTGGCTACACCTTC
>TRBD1|TRBV6-5|-|TRBJ1-2
CASSSGTGNYGYTF
TGTGCCAGCAGCTCTGGGACAGGGAACTATGGCTACACCTTC
>TRBD2|TRBV29-1|-|TRBJ2-7
CSVWTSGNRPSYEQYF
TGCAGCGTCTGGACTAGCGGAAATAGGCCCTCCTACGAGCAGTACTTC
>TRBD1|TRBV6-5|-|TRBJ2-7
CASSYSGQGDYEQYF
TGTGCCAGCAGTTACTCAGGACAGGGGGACTACGAGCAGTACTTC
>TRBD1|TRBV3-1/TRBV3-2|-|TRBJ2-7
CASSRYDRVKVYEQYF
TGTGCCAGCAGCCGCTACGACAGGGTAAAGGTCTACGAGCAGTACTTC
>-|TRBV10-2|-|TRBJ2-1
CASSEPGGGSYNEQFF
TGCGCCAGCAGTGAGCCTGGGGGAGGCTCCTACAATGAGCAGTTCTTC
>TRBD2|TRBV5-4|once|TRBJ2-7
CASSLEGGRSSYEQYF
TGTGCCAGCAGCTTGGAAGGCGGGAGGAGCTCCTACGAGCAGTACTTC
>TRBD1|TRBV19|-|TRBJ1-4
CASSSDRGTEKLFF
TGTGCCAGTAGTTCGGACAGGGGGACTGAAAAACTGTTTTTT
>TRBD2|TRBV4-2|-|TRBJ2-7
CASSQDPIAGPSYEQYF
TGTGCCAGCAGCCAAGATCCGATAGCGGGACCTTCCTACGAGCAGTACTTC
>-|TRBV6-1|few|TRBJ1-3
CASSEGSSGNTIYF
TGTGCCAGCAGTGAGGGCAGCTCTGGAAACACCATATATTTT
>TRBD1|TRBV14|-|TRBJ2-2
CASSPLDRLGTGGTGELFF
TGTGCCAGCAGCCCGCTGGACCGCTTGGGGACAGGGGGCACCGGGGAGCTGTTTTTT
>-|TRBV3-1/TRBV3-2|-|TRBJ1-4
CASSQEATKNEKLFF
TGTGCCAGCAGCCAAGAAGCAACCAAGAATGAAAAACTGTTTTTT
>TRBD2|TRBV5-1|-|TRBJ2-2
CASSPGLSETGELFF
TGCGCCAGCAGCCCGGGACTATCTGAAACCGGGGAGCTGTTTTTT
>-|TRBV19|-|TRBJ2-2
CASSILGVLGELFF
TGTGCCAGTAGTATACTAGGGGTTTTGGGGGAGCTGTTTTTT
>-|TRBV5-4|-|TRBJ2-3
CASSLAASDTQYF
TGTGCCAGCAGCTTGGCTGCGTCAGATACGCAGTATTTT
>TRBD1|TRBV19|-|TRBJ1-1
CASSIGDRVPIF
TGTGCCAGTAGTATAGGGGACAGGGTACCGATCTTT
>TRBD2|TRBV5-6|-|TRBJ2-5
CASISGTSGRAGYETQYF
TGTGCCAGCATCTCAGGCACTAGCGGGAGGGCCGGGTATGAGACCCAGTACTTC
>-|TRBV5-5|-|TRBJ1-2
CASSLAVADYGYTF
TGTGCCAGCAGCTTGGCGGTCGCGGACTATGGCTACACCTTC
>-|TRBV5-4|-|TRBJ2-5
CASNTGAQETQYF
TGTGCCAGCAACACTGGGGCACAAGAGACCCAGTACTTC
>-|TRBV10-1|-|TRBJ2-3
CASSGTNTDTQYF
TGCGCCAGCAGTGGGACAAATACAGATACGCAGTATTTT
>-|TRBV13|-|TRBJ2-5
CASSLGGPTQYF
TGTGCCAGCAGCTTAGGCGGTCCGACCCAGTACTTC
>-|TRBV7-3|-|TRBJ2-3
CASSPGSGTDTQYF
TGTGCCAGCAGCCCCGGGTCAGGCACAGATACGCAGTATTTT
>TRBD2|TRBV6-5|-|TRBJ2-1
CASSSSGGSYNEQFF
TGTGCCAGCAGTTCTAGCGGGGGTTCCTACAATGAGCAGTTCTTC
>-|TRBV10-3|-|TRBJ1-2
CAISRQGDYGYTF
TGTGCCATCAGTCGGCAGGGTGACTATGGCTACACCTTC
>TRBD2|TRBV5-1|-|TRBJ2-1
CASSFISGINEQFF
TGCGCCAGCAGCTTTATTAGCGGGATAAATGAGCAGTTCTTC
>TRBD2|TRBV29-1|-|TRBJ2-2
CSGAGGQNTGELFF
TGCAGCGGGGCGGGGGGGCAGAACACCGGGGAGCTGTTTTTT
>TRBD2|TRBV3-1/TRBV3-2|-|TRBJ2-2
CASSQRSGTSGLSGELFF
TGTGCCAGCAGCCAAAGGTCCGGGACTAGCGGGCTCTCCGGGGAGCTGTTTTTT
>-|TRBV20-1|-|TRBJ1-3
CSASSLPNFGNTIYF
TGCAGTGCTAGTAGTCTCCCTAACTTCGGAAACACCATATATTTT
>TRBD2|TRBV25-1|-|TRBJ2-5
CASSEWGTSGVDKETQYF
TGTGCCAGCAGTGAATGGGGGACTAGCGGGGTGGATAAAGAGACCCAGTACTTC
>-|TRBV6-4|-|TRBJ1-6
CASSDSSNSGSPLHF
TGTGCCAGCAGTGACTCGAGTAATAGCGGGTCACCCCTCCACTTT